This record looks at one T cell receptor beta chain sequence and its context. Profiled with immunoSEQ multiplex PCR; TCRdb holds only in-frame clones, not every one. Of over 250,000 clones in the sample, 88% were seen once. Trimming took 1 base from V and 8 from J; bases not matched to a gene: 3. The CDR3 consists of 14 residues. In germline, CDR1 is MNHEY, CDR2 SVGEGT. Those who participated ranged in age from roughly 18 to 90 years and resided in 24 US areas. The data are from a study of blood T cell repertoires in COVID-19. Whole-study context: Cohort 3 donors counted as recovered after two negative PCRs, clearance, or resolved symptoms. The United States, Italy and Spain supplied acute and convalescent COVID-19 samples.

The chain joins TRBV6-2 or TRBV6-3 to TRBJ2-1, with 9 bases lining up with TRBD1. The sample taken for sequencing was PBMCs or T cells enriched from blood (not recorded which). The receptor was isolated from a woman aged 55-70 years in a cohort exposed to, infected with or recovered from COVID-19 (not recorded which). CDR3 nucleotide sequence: TGTGCCAGCAGTTACTGGGACAGGGTTGATGAGCAGTTCTTC. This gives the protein CASSYWDRVDEQFF.